This TCR beta chain derives from a study of OX40 agonist ivuxolimab in advanced cancers. Prior autoimmune disease or systemic immunosuppression barred patients. Profiling relied on immunoSEQ multiplex PCR, and the TCRdb table lists in-frame clones only, not all of them. The sample holds around 90,000 clones, 87% seen once. Germline V CDR1 and CDR2: MNHEY, SVGAGI. Trimming stripped 4 bases from V and 2 bases from J, with 9 bases between. There are 14 residues in the CDR3. The sequence was collected from an adult with an advanced solid tumor such as melanoma, head and neck, liver or kidney cancer. Sequencing used CD4+ or CD8+ T cells sorted from blood, obtained in a trial of the OX40 agonist ivuxolimab. The chain uses TRBV6-5 and TRBJ2-4; D remains unclear. The CDR3 region is CASSSLLSKNIQYF. The CDR3 nucleotides read TGTGCCAGCAGTTCCCTCTTGTCCAAAAACATTCAGTACTTC.